Sequencing of this T cell receptor (beta chain) was carried out in a study of blood T cell repertoires in COVID-19. Study-level background: From the United States, Italy and Spain came samples of acute and convalescent COVID-19. PBMCs, B-cell-depleted T cells, or T cells were the source of the cDNA or gDNA that made up the material.

Original handling: Estimates of nucleated cell counts were drawn from the amplification of reference gene primers. The repertoire was sequenced with immunoSEQ multiplex PCR; TCRdb's copy has only in-frame clones and lacks some. D and trimming were read from the DNA, whereas the V and J calls and clone size are those reported in that table. The sample contains around 200,000 clones, 70% to 90% of which appear only once. This CDR3 is 16 amino acids long. Per germline, CDR1 LGHNA and CDR2 YNFKEQ. With 0 bases removed from V and 5 bases from J, the gap between germline ends came to 16 bases. Sequenced material: peripheral blood. This rearrangement joins TRBV4-2 to TRBJ1-2; D remains ambiguous. This sequence was found in a woman aged 18-29 years who had recovered from COVID-19. For the CDR3, the DNA is TGTGCCAGCAGCCAAGATCTTCTCGGCTTCGGGTATGGCTACACCTTC. Its translation is CASSQDLLGFGYGYTF.